The rows below give T cell receptor beta chains drawn from one sample of a study of CD8 T cells in ankylosing spondylitis. TCRdb re-called the 5' RACE reads through MiXCR, storing one row per CDR3 protein. This sample has some 200,000 distinct CDR3 sequences; around 13% occur once, and the top ten carry approximately 15%. The specimen was blood, either unsorted or a sorted T cell fraction (not recorded which). These receptors all come from a male donor with ankylosing spondylitis or in good health (not recorded which). CDR3s include the opening cysteine and the closing phenylalanine or tryptophan. Fields, in order: clone size, D gene, V gene, J gene, CDR3 DNA, CDR3 protein. D genes are given only for firm matches. Some rows mark clone size as missing; the rest say once, few, many or name a class of expanded clone.

NA	TRBD1	TRBV16	TRBJ1-2	TGTGCCAGCAGGAAGGACAGGGGGCTTCCTAACTATGGCTACACCTTC	CASRKDRGLPNYGYTF
many	TRBD1	TRBV18	TRBJ2-7	TGTGCCAGCTCACCACCGGGGGCGACAGGGGGTGTGGAGCAGTACTTC	CASSPPGATGGVEQYF
NA	NA	TRBV5-1	TRBJ2-1	TGCGCCAGCAGCTCACCAACGAATGAGCAGTTCTTC	CASSSPTNEQFF
few	NA	TRBV18	TRBJ2-7	TGTGCCAGCTCCCCCCCCGGCAGGGTAAACTACGAGCAGTACTTC	CASSPPGRVNYEQYF
few	NA	TRBV5-1	TRBJ1-1	TGCGCCAGCAGCGGTACCGATCGCGGGATGAACACTGAAGCTTTCTTT	CASSGTDRGMNTEAFF
NA	NA	TRBV20-1	TRBJ2-5	TGCAGTGCTAGATACGGGGCACAAGAGACCCAGTACTTC	CSARYGAQETQYF
few	NA	TRBV20-1	TRBJ2-2	TGCAGTGCTAGTGGTTCGCTGGGCACCGGGGAGCTGTTTTTT	CSASGSLGTGELFF
NA	NA	TRBV9	TRBJ2-2	TGTGCCAGCAGCGTAGGAGCAATCACCGGGGAGCTGTTTTTT	CASSVGAITGELFF
NA	NA	TRBV7-6	TRBJ1-1	TGTGCCAGCAGCTCGGGAGGGGTGAACACTGAAGCTTTCTTT	CASSSGGVNTEAFF
few	NA	TRBV7-6	TRBJ2-7	TGTGCCAGCAGCCCTACCCCTGACGGTGACGAGCAGTACTTC	CASSPTPDGDEQYF
few	NA	TRBV20-1	TRBJ1-1	TGCAGTGCTAGAGATCCCCCAGCGGGGACCACTGAAGCTTTCTTT	CSARDPPAGTTEAFF
NA	TRBD2	TRBV24-1	TRBJ2-3	TGTGCCACCAGTGATAGTAAGGATGCTAGCGGGGGCACAGATACGCAGTATTTT	CATSDSKDASGGTDTQYF
NA	NA	TRBV30	TRBJ2-5	TGTGCCTGGAGGCGGGACAAAGAGACCCAGTACTTC	CAWRRDKETQYF
few	NA	TRBV7-9	TRBJ2-7	TGTGCCAGTTCGGCCCAGGGAACCTACGAGCAGTACTTC	CASSAQGTYEQYF
NA	NA	TRBV6-5	TRBJ1-1	TGTGCCAGCAGTTACGTGGGGGGGATGAACACTGAAGCTTTCTTT	CASSYVGGMNTEAFF
few	TRBD1	TRBV27	TRBJ2-7	TGTGCCAGCGGACAGGAACTAGGCGACGAGCAGTACTTC	CASGQELGDEQYF
NA	NA	TRBV29-1	TRBJ2-3	TGCAGCGTTGAAGAACCAGGGGCGCGACGAGATACGCAGTATTTT	CSVEEPGARRDTQYF
few	TRBD1	TRBV20-1	TRBJ2-7	TGCAGTGCTGGGACAGGGGCCGAGCAGTACTTC	CSAGTGAEQYF
few	NA	TRBV6-5	TRBJ2-3	TGTGCCAGCAGTTCCCTGACAGCGAACACAGATACGCAGTATTTT	CASSSLTANTDTQYF
once	TRBD2	TRBV7-9	TRBJ2-1	TGTGCCAGCAGCTCGCCCGGGACTAGCGGGAGGAATGAGCAGTTCTTC	CASSSPGTSGRNEQFF
few	TRBD2	TRBV6-1	TRBJ2-6	TGTGCCAGCAGGACGACTAGCGGGAGGGACCCTGGGGCCAACGTCCTGACTTTC	CASRTTSGRDPGANVLTF
many	NA	TRBV12-3/TRBV12-4	TRBJ1-2	TGTGCCAGCAGTTTAGGTCTAATGGTGTTGAATGGCTACACCTTC	CASSLGLMVLNGYTF
NA	TRBD1	TRBV7-9	TRBJ1-2	TGTGCCAGCAGCTTAGACGGACAGGGGTTAAATCACTATGGCTACACCTTC	CASSLDGQGLNHYGYTF
NA	NA	TRBV4-1	TRBJ2-3	TGCGCCAGCAGCCAAGATAACGCGGATACGCAGTATTTT	CASSQDNADTQYF
many	NA	TRBV7-9	TRBJ2-1	TGTGCCAGCAGTTTCTCGTCCTACAATGAGCAGTTCTTC	CASSFSSYNEQFF
many	NA	TRBV7-9	TRBJ2-7	TGTGCCAGCACCCAGCTGGTGGACAACTACGAGCAGTACTTC	CASTQLVDNYEQYF
NA	TRBD2	TRBV19	TRBJ2-2	TGTGCCAGTAGTATAGAGCCCGGGCTTGGACTAGCGGGAATCAACACCGGGGAGCTGTTTTTT	CASSIEPGLGLAGINTGELFF
few	NA	TRBV18	TRBJ2-1	TGTGCCAGCCCCTCCCCGATAGCGAATGAGCAGTTCTTC	CASPSPIANEQFF
few	NA	TRBV6-2/TRBV6-3	TRBJ1-1	TGTGCCAGCAGTACGGGCAGGGGTGGGACTGAAGCTTTCTTT	CASSTGRGGTEAFF
many	TRBD2	TRBV4-1	TRBJ2-7	TGCGCCAGCAGCCAGGGTCTTTCAGCGGGGGGCCCCGACAGCTCCTACGAGCAGTACTTC	CASSQGLSAGGPDSSYEQYF
NA	NA	TRBV15	TRBJ1-2	TGTGCCACCAGCAGAGGGGGAGCCTATGGCTACACCTTC	CATSRGGAYGYTF
NA	NA	TRBV12-3/TRBV12-4	TRBJ1-5	TGTGCCAGCGGCGATTCGGGGCCCCAGCATTTT	CASGDSGPQHF
NA	NA	TRBV10-3	TRBJ2-1	TGTGCCATCAGTGAGTCGTCTCTAGGAATCTCCTACAATGAGCAGTTCTTC	CAISESSLGISYNEQFF
NA	TRBD1	TRBV28	TRBJ2-3	TGTGCCAGCAAAACAGGGACAGCAGATACGCAGTATTTT	CASKTGTADTQYF
few	NA	TRBV13	TRBJ2-7	TGTGCCAGCAGCTTAGGCTTGGTTTCCTACGAGCAGTACTTC	CASSLGLVSYEQYF
many	TRBD2	TRBV3-1	TRBJ2-1	TGTGCCAGCAGCCAAGGAGTTAGCGGGAGCGATGAGCAGTTCTTC	CASSQGVSGSDEQFF
NA	TRBD2	TRBV7-9	TRBJ2-2	TGTGCCAGCAGCTTAAGCCTAGCGGGCGCCGGGGAGCTGTTTTTT	CASSLSLAGAGELFF
many	NA	TRBV10-1	TRBJ1-1	TGCGCCAGCAGTGAAGGTATGGCAGAGGAAAACACTGAAGCTTTCTTT	CASSEGMAEENTEAFF
few	NA	TRBV3-1	TRBJ2-1	TGTGCCAGCAGCCAAGATGAGGTGGGCGACAATGAGCAGTTCTTC	CASSQDEVGDNEQFF
NA	NA	TRBV24-1	TRBJ2-1	TGTGCCACCAGTGACGACAGCGACAATGAGCAGTTCTTC	CATSDDSDNEQFF
many	NA	TRBV7-9	TRBJ1-4	TGTGCCAGCAGCTTTGATGAAAAACTGTTTTTT	CASSFDEKLFF
few	TRBD1	TRBV3-1	TRBJ1-5	TGTGCCAGCAGCCAAGAGGCAGGGGGTGGCAATCAGCCCCAGCATTTT	CASSQEAGGGNQPQHF
few	NA	TRBV10-3	TRBJ1-1	TGTGCCATCAGTGAGGACAGAAACACTGAAGCTTTCTTT	CAISEDRNTEAFF
few	NA	TRBV27	TRBJ2-7	TGTGCCAGCAGTCTCAGGGTTGGGCACGAGCAGTACTTC	CASSLRVGHEQYF
NA	TRBD2	TRBV12-3/TRBV12-4	TRBJ2-3	TGTGCCAGCAGTCCACTAGCGGGGGGGCCCGATACGCAGTATTTT	CASSPLAGGPDTQYF
NA	TRBD2	TRBV6-1	TRBJ2-5	TGTGCCAGCAGCTCCGGACTAGCAAAAGAGACCCAGTACTTC	CASSSGLAKETQYF
NA	NA	TRBV12-5	TRBJ2-7	TGTGCTAGTGGTCCGGGTTTGCGGCAGGACTCCTACGAGCAGTACTTC	CASGPGLRQDSYEQYF
NA	NA	TRBV20-1	TRBJ1-3	TGCAGTGCCGCCGGACCGCGCTCTGGAAACACCATATATTTT	CSAAGPRSGNTIYF
NA	NA	TRBV20-1	TRBJ1-1	TGCAGTGCTAGAGATTCGCAGGGTGATAGCACTGAAGCTTTCTTT	CSARDSQGDSTEAFF
NA	NA	TRBV12-3/TRBV12-4	TRBJ1-1	TGTGCCAGCAGTTTGGGGGGCGACTCAGCTTTCTTT	CASSLGGDSAFF
many	NA	TRBV25-1	TRBJ1-6	TGTGCCAGCAGTGAATCCGCGGACGTTAATTCACCCCTCCACTTT	CASSESADVNSPLHF
few	TRBD2	TRBV20-1	TRBJ2-1	TGCAGTGCTAGAGATGGGACTAGCGGGGATCGGGTGGAGTTCTTC	CSARDGTSGDRVEFF
NA	NA	TRBV19	TRBJ2-7	TGTGCCAGTAGTAAAGACAGAGACTTCTCCTACGAGCAGTACTTC	CASSKDRDFSYEQYF
NA	TRBD1	TRBV6-5	TRBJ2-7	TGTGCCAGCAGTTATTTCCGGGACAGGCAGACGGAGCAGTACTTC	CASSYFRDRQTEQYF
NA	TRBD2	TRBV19	TRBJ2-1	TGTGCCAGTAGGCCGGGACTAGGGAGCAATGAGCAGTTCTTC	CASRPGLGSNEQFF